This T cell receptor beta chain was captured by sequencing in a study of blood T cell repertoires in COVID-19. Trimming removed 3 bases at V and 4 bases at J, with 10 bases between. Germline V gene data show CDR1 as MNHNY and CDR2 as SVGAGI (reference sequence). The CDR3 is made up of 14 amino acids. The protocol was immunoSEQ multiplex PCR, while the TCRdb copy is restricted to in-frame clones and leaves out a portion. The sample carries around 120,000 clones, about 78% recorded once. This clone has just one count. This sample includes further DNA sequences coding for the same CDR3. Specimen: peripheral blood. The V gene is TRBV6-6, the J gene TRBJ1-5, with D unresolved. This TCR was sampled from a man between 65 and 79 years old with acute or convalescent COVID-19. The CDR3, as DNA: TGTGCCAGCAGTTATGGCAGAGGGAATCAGCCCCAGCATTTT. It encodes CASSYGRGNQPQHF.